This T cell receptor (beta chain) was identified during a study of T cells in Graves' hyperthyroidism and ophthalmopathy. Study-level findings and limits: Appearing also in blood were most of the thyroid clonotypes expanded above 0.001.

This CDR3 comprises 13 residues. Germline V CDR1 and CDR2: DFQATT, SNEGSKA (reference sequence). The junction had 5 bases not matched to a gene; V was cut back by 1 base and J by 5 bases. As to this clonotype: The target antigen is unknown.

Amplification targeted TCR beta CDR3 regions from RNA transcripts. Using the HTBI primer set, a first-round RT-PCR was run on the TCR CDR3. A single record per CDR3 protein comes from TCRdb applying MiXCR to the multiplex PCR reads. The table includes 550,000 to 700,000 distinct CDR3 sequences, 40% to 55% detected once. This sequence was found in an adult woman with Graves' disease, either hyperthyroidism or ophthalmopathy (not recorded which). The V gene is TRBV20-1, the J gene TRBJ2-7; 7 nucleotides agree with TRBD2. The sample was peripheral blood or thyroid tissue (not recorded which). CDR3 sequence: CSARVAGVHEQYF. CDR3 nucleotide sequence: TGCAGTGCTAGAGTTGCGGGAGTGCACGAGCAGTACTTC.